This entry is about one T cell receptor (beta chain). Which antigen it targets is not known. Base qualities are not recorded, but no much larger clone differs from it by a single base. This specimen belongs to a study of blood T cell repertoires in COVID-19 (dated by TCRdb to the early 2020s). As for the study more broadly: Samples covering the acute and convalescent phases of COVID-19 were provided by collaborators in the United States, Italy and Spain. The prospective study material was composed of cDNA or gDNA derived from T cells, B-cell-depleted T cells, or PBMCs. The dataset comprised deeply sampled blood TCRbeta repertoires from subjects exposed to, actively infected with, or recovered from COVID-19. The repertoires were made available in a free public database intended to serve as a resource for research on the immune response to SARS-CoV-2. The samples were drawn from the first 160 participants of the ongoing ImmuneRACE study and from 950 to 1,500 subjects provided by 6 global collaborators. Nearly every sample came with metadata listing a de-identified subject ID, COVID-19 status, age in years and sex. Where available, HLA class I and class II types were taken from metadata supplied by the sample provider and were not determined by assay-based typing. What the work shows at the level of the full study, not this receptor alone: The quantity of clinical and demographic metadata differed by source and by participant and was supplied without curation.

TCRbeta CDR3 regions were amplified from genomic DNA using the immunoSEQ Assay, a bias-controlled multiplex PCR. In the source study's methods: Nucleated cell counts per sample were estimated from amplification of reference gene primers within the assay. To quantify the absolute abundance of each unique TCRbeta CDR3 rearrangement, sequence reads were collapsed and filtered. Productive Simpson clonality was computed per sample as the square root of Simpson's diversity index over productive rearrangements. Held by TCRdb, this immuneACCESS table contains in-frame sequences only and omits some clones. Under half of the omission traces to an unresolved V gene where checked; the cause of the rest is unknown. V, J and clone size are taken as reported in that table, and D and trimming were inferred from the DNA itself. This sample has more than 45,000 clones in its table, and roughly 85% of those were observed once. The ten largest clones capture roughly 15% of the sample.

From the cysteine through the phenylalanine, the CDR3 covers 13 amino acids. Only CDR3 DNA is held: 39 bases, read in frame from base 1. Compared with germline, V lacks 9 bases and J lacks 3 bases; bases without a gene match: 5. In the germline V gene, CDR1 corresponds to MNHEY and CDR2 to SVGAGI. Whole blood was collected in K2EDTA tubes by collaborating institutions according to the institutions' own protocols. For TCRbeta analysis, collaborators shipped samples in one of three forms: frozen whole blood, isolated PBMCs, or DNA extracted from either of those sample types. This TCR derives from a human donor in a cohort sampled during active COVID-19. Material: peripheral blood. The chain couples TRBV6-5 to TRBJ1-5, and 7 junctional nucleotides match TRBD1. The nucleotide sequence is given as TGTGCCAGTGACAGGGCCTACAATCAGCCCCAGCATTTT. This encodes CASDRAYNQPQHF.